Following are 18 T cell receptor beta chains from one sample sequenced in a study of cytomegalovirus exposure and HLA in healthy donors. Vbeta (60) and Jbeta (13) primers were used in the PCR. Only in-frame clones appear in the TCRdb table, and some are missing; sequencing was by immunoSEQ multiplex PCR. This repertoire shows about 180,000 clones, roughly 75% found once; its top ten account for about 1.9%. Sequencing used PBMCs. These TCRs come from a woman in her 30s in good health and CMV-seronegative.

This chain joins TRBV7-6 and TRBJ1-5; 8 bases are shared with TRBD1. J gave up 0 bases and V 2 bases, and 6 bases lay outside the gene matches. From germline, CDR1 is SGHVS and CDR2 FNYEAQ. The CDR3 loop spans 17 amino acids. CDR3 nucleotides: TGTGCCAGCAGCTTACCCCAGGGGGCTGATAGCAATCAGCCCCAGCATTTT. As protein: CASSLPQGADSNQPQHF.

V gene TRBV29-1 combines with J gene TRBJ2-4; TRBD2 matches at 11 bases. V trimming: 6 bases; J trimming: 5 bases; junction bases outside the gene matches: 24. The CDR3 runs 20 residues. The germline gives CDR1 SQVTM, CDR2 ANQGSEA. For the CDR3, the DNA is TGCAGCGTCTATAGCCGACTTAGGCTAGCGGGGGGTTTTCCCCAAAACATTCAGTACTTC. Translating gives CSVYSRLRLAGGFPQNIQYF.

The chain links TRBV9 to TRBJ2-5; 7 bases match TRBD2. CDR3 size: 14 residues. Germline CDR1 reads SGDLS; CDR2 reads YYNGEE. V gave up 3 bases and J gave up 0 bases; unmatched junction bases: 2. The CDR3 protein is CASSAGLNQETQYF. CDR3 DNA: TGTGCCAGCAGCGCGGGACTAAACCAAGAGACCCAGTACTTC.

This clone appeared a few times. This chain connects TRBV9 to TRBJ1-1; D gene ambiguous. V was pared by 3 bases and J by 1 base, with 7 bases between. The CDR3 is 13 amino acids. CDR1 and CDR2 (germline): SGDLS, YYNGEE. The chain's CDR3 is CASSAPSNTEAFF. The DNA for the CDR3 is TGTGCCAGCAGCGCCCCCTCGAACACTGAAGCTTTCTTT.

The rearrangement links TRBV9 to TRBJ1-5, with D unresolved. From germline, CDR1 is SGDLS and CDR2 YYNGEE. This CDR3 has 15 residues. With 4 bases removed from V and 4 bases from J, the gap between germline ends came to 15 bases. CDR3 nucleotides: TGTGCCAGCAGCCTCGAGGAGGGTAGGAATCAGCCCCAGCATTTT. Its protein is CASSLEEGRNQPQHF.

This clone has more than one count but fewer than ten. The chain has TRBV6-4 and TRBJ2-7; TRBD1 might be the D (6 bases). V lost 4 bases and J 6 bases, leaving 13 bases between the germline ends. CDR1 and CDR2 from the germline V gene are MRHNA and SNTAGT. The CDR3 sequence is 13 residues long. CDR3 nucleotide sequence: TGTGCCAGCAGTGCCAACAGGGTTAGCGAGCAGTACTTC. This codes for CASSANRVSEQYF.

CDR3 amino acids: CASSQDYSSRSSYNSPLHF. The CDR3 DNA sequence: TGCGCCAGCAGCCAAGACTATTCCAGCCGGAGCTCCTATAATTCACCCCTCCACTTT. This chain connects TRBV4-3 to TRBJ1-6, with D unresolved. V was cut by 0 bases and J by 0 bases, with 15 bases left in between. Germline CDR1 is LGHNA and CDR2 is YSLEER. This CDR3 has 19 amino acids.

This clone was seen just once. The rearrangement links TRBV6-6 to TRBJ1-4; perhaps TRBD1 as D (6 bases). The germline V gene has CDR1 MNHNY and CDR2 SVGAGI (reference sequence). The CDR3 loop spans 15 amino acids. V was clipped by 6 bases and J by 13 bases, with 24 bases between them. CDR3: CASSSQGTAGRALFF. The DNA for the CDR3 is TGTGCCAGCAGCTCACAGGGCACCGCCGGTCGAGCACTGTTTTTT.

The chain is built from TRBV6-1 and TRBJ2-5; 8 positions match TRBD1. This CDR3 spans 15 amino acids. Trimming took 8 bases from V and 2 from J; bases not matched to a gene: 10. The germline gives CDR1 MNHNS, CDR2 SASEGT. CDR3: CASWDWDRLQETQYF. The CDR3, as DNA: TGTGCCAGCTGGGACTGGGACAGGTTGCAAGAGACCCAGTACTTC.

V and J are TRBV5-1 and TRBJ1-3, with 7 bases fitting TRBD1. Germline CDR1 is SGHRS and CDR2 is YFSETQ. CDR3 size: 18 residues. The trim removed 2 bases at V and 0 bases at J, leaving 11 bases unmatched. CDR3 residues: CASSFTKQGFGSGNTIYF. CDR3 nucleotides: TGCGCCAGCAGCTTCACCAAACAGGGGTTTGGCTCTGGAAACACCATATATTTT. Combining the CDR3 with reference TRBV5-1 and TRBJ1-3 gives the whole variable domain KAGVTQTPRYLIKTRGQQVTLSCSPISGHRSVSWYQQTPGQGLQFLFEYFSETQRNKGNFPGRFSGRQFSNSRSEMNVSTLELGDSALYLCASSFTKQGFGSGNTIYFGEGSWLTVV.

The V call is TRBV30, the J call TRBJ1-2, with 8 nucleotides matching TRBD1. The V gene end was trimmed by 5 bases and the J gene end by 6 bases; junction bases not matched to a gene: 5. The CDR3 is made up of 12 amino acids. Germline V gene data show CDR1 as GTSNPN and CDR2 as SVGIG (reference sequence). CDR3 region: CAWAPGGHGYTF. For the CDR3, the DNA is TGTGCCTGGGCCCCAGGGGGCCATGGCTACACCTTC.

The chain recombines TRBV7-6 with TRBJ2-5; TRBD1 is a possible D gene (6 bases). This CDR3 has 14 residues. V was pared by 5 bases and J by 5 bases, with 15 bases between. Germline V gene data show CDR1 as SGHVS and CDR2 as FNYEAQ. The CDR3 nucleotides are TGTGCCAGCAGCCCACCCGGTAGGGGGGAGACCCAGTACTTC. This translates into CASSPPGRGETQYF.

The genes are TRBV29-1 and TRBJ1-3; 8 bases fit TRBD1. The CDR3 loop spans 14 amino acids. With 6 bases clipped from V and 2 bases from J, the junction kept 6 bases outside the gene matches. Germline V gene sequence: CDR1 SQVTM, CDR2 ANQGSEA. DNA of the CDR3: TGCAGCGTCACAGGGGGGCCTCCTGGAAACACCATATATTTT. It codes for CSVTGGPPGNTIYF.

The gene calls are TRBV5-4 and TRBJ2-7; 10 bases agree with TRBD1. The CDR3 runs to 17 residues. Germline CDR1 and CDR2: SGHNT and YYREEE (reference sequence). With V trimmed by 4 bases and J by 7 bases, 17 bases remained unmatched. The CDR3 reads CASSRGGGTGVLGEQYF. As DNA, the CDR3 is TGTGCCAGCAGCCGTGGAGGCGGGACAGGGGTTTTAGGGGAGCAGTACTTC.

This chain uses TRBV6-4 with TRBJ1-2, with TRBD1 identical over 7 bases. The junction had 6 bases not matched to a gene; V was cut back by 6 bases and J by 5 bases. Germline loops: CDR1 MRHNA, CDR2 SNTAGT. The length of the CDR3 is 13 residues. CDR3 sequence reads: CASRPTGAYGYTF. The CDR3 region has the DNA TGTGCCAGCAGACCTACAGGGGCATATGGCTACACCTTC.

The chain links TRBV2 to TRBJ1-4, with TRBD1 matching over 8 bases. The V segment lost 6 bases and the J segment 6 bases; nucleotides outside the gene matches: 6. CDR3 size: 14 residues. Germline CDR1 reads SNHLY; CDR2 reads FYNNEI. The CDR3 DNA sequence: TGTGCCAGCAGCCAGGGGGCGCGGGATGAAAAACTGTTTTTT. This translates into CASSQGARDEKLFF.

The V gene is TRBV7-2, the J gene TRBJ1-5, with 7 bases aligning to TRBD1. The CDR3 extends over 13 amino acids. Germline lookup yields CDR1 SGHTA and CDR2 FQGNSA. V was clipped by 4 bases and J by 6 bases; unmatched bases: 3. The chain's CDR3 is CASSWDRFQPQHF. The CDR3 DNA sequence: TGTGCCAGCAGCTGGGACAGATTTCAGCCCCAGCATTTT.

This clone was seen a handful of times. CDR3 in DNA: TGTGCCACCAGCAGAGATCAGGCAGATCAAGAGACCCAGTACTTC. It yields the protein CATSRDQADQETQYF. The rearrangement joins TRBV15 to TRBJ2-5; no clear D. The CDR3 is 15 amino acids. Germline V gives CDR1 LNHNV, CDR2 YYDKDF (reference sequence). V was clipped by 0 bases and J by 2 bases, with 10 bases between them.